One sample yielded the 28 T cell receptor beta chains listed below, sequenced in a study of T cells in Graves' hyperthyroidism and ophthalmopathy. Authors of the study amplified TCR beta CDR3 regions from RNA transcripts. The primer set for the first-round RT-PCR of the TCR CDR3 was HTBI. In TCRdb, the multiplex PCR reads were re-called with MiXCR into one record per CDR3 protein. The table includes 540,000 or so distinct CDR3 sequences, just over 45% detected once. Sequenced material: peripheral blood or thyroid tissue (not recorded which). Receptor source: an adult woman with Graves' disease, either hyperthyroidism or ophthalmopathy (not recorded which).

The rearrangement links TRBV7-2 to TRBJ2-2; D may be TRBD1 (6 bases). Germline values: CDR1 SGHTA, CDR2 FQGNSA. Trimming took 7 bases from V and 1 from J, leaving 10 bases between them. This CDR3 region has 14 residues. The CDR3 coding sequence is TGTGCCAGCAAGCAGGGGCGGAACACCGGGGAGCTGTTTTTT. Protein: CASKQGRNTGELFF.

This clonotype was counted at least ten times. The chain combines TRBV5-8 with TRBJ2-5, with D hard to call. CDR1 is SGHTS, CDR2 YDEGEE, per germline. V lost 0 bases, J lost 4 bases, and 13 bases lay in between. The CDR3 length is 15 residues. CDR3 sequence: CASSLDGFPSETQYF. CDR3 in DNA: TGTGCCAGCAGCTTGGACGGGTTTCCGTCAGAGACCCAGTACTTC.

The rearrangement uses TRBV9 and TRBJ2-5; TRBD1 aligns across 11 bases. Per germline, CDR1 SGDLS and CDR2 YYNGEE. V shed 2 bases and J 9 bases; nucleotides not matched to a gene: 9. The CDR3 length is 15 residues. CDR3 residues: CASSVGTGGGQPQYF. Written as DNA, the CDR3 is TGTGCCAGCAGCGTCGGGACAGGGGGAGGTCAGCCCCAGTACTTC.

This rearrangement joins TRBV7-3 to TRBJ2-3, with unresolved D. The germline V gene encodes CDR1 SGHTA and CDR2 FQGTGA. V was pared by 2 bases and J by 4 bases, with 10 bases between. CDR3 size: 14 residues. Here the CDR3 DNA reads TGTGCCAGCAGCTTAGAACAGAGACCAGATACGCAGTATTTT. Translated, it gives CASSLEQRPDTQYF.

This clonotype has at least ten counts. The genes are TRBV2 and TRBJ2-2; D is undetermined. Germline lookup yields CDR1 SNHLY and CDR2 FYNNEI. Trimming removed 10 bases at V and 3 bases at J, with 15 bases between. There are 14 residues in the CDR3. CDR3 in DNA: TGTGCCACCGCACCCCGGTTAGACACCGGGGAGCTGTTTTTT. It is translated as CATAPRLDTGELFF. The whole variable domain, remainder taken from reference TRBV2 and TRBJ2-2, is EPEVTQTPSHQVTQMGQEVILRCVPISNHLYFYWYRQILGQKVEFLVSFYNNEISEKSEIFDDQFSVERPDGSNFTLKIRSTKLEDSAMYFCATAPRLDTGELFFGEGSRLTVL.

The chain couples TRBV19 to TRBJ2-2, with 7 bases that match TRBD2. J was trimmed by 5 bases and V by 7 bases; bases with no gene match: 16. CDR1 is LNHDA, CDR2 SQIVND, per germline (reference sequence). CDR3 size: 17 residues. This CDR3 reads CASNALGGRSGTGELFF. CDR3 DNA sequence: TGTGCCAGTAACGCCCTGGGGGGGAGGTCGGGGACCGGGGAGCTGTTTTTT.

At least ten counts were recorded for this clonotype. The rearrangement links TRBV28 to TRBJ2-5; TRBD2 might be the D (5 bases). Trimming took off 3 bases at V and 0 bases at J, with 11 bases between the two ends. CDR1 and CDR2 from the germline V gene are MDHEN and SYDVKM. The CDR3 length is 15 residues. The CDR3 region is CASSFPGLYQETQYF. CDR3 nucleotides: TGTGCCAGCAGTTTTCCGGGGTTGTACCAAGAGACCCAGTACTTC.

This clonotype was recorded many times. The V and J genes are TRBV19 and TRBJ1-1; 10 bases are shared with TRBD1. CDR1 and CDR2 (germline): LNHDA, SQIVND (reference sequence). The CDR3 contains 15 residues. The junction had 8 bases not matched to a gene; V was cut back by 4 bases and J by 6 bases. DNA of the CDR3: TGTGCCAGTAGTACCCGGGACAGGGGATCATCTGAAGCTTTCTTT. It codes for CASSTRDRGSSEAFF.

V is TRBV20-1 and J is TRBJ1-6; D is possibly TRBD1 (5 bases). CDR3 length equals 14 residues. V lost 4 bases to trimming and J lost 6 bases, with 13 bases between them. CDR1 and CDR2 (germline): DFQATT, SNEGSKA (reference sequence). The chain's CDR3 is CSANQGFLNSPLHF. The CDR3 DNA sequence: TGCAGTGCTAATCAGGGATTCCTTAATTCACCCCTCCACTTT.

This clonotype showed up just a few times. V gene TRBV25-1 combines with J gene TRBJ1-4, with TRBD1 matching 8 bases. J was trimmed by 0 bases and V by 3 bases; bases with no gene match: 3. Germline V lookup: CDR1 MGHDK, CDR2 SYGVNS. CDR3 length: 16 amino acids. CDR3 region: CASSDRGLATNEKLFF. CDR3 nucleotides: TGTGCCAGCAGTGACAGGGGGCTTGCAACTAATGAAAAACTGTTTTTT.

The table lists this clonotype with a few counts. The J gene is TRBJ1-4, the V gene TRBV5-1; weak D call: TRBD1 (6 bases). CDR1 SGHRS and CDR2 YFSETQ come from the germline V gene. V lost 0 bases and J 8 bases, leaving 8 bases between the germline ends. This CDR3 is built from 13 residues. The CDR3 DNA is TGCGCCAGCAGCTTGGGCGGACAGGAAAAACTGTTTTTT. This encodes CASSLGGQEKLFF.

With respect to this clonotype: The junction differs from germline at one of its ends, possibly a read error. The DNA for the CDR3 is TGCGCCAGTAGCTTGGACCGGGGACGTTGCGAAAAACTGTTTTTT. This sequence encodes CASSLDRGRCEKLFF. The chain carries TRBV5-1 and TRBJ1-4; possibly TRBD1 for D (5 bases). Germline CDR1 and CDR2: SGHRS and YFSETQ. CDR3 length: 15 amino acids.

CDR3 nucleotides: TGCAGTGCTATTGGGACCAGGGGGTACTATGGCTACACCTTC. This codes for CSAIGTRGYYGYTF. V and J are TRBV20-1 and TRBJ1-2, with 7 bases aligning to TRBD1. This CDR3 comprises 14 residues. The germline CDR1 and CDR2 sequences are DFQATT and SNEGSKA (reference sequence). The junction had 8 bases not matched to a gene; V was cut back by 4 bases and J by 3 bases.

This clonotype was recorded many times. The CDR3 sequence is CASSPTTNTGELFF. CDR3 in DNA: TGTGCCAGCAGTCCGACCACGAACACCGGGGAGCTGTTTTTT. The chain joins TRBV2 to TRBJ2-2; D unclear. Germline loops: CDR1 SNHLY, CDR2 FYNNEI. CDR3 length: 14 amino acids. Between the trimmed V and J ends, which lost 5 bases and 0 bases, there was a span of 7 bases.

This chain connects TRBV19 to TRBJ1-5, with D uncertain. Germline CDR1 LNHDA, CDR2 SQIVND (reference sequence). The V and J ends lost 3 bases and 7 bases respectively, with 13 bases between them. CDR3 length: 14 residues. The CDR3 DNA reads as TGTGCCAGTAGTATTCTTGGGGTACAACAGCCCCAGCATTTT. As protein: CASSILGVQQPQHF.

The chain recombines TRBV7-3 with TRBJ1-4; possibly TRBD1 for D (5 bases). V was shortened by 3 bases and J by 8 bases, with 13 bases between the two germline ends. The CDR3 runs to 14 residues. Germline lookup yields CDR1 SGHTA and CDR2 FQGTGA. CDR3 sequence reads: CASSLTMTAEKLFF. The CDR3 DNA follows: TGTGCCAGCAGCTTGACAATGACAGCAGAAAAACTGTTTTTT.

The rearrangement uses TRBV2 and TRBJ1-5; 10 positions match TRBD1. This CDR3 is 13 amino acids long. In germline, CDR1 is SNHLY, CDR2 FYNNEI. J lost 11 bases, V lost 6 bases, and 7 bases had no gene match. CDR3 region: CASSRGQGRAQHF. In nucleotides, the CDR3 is TGTGCCAGCAGCCGGGGACAGGGGCGAGCCCAGCATTTT.

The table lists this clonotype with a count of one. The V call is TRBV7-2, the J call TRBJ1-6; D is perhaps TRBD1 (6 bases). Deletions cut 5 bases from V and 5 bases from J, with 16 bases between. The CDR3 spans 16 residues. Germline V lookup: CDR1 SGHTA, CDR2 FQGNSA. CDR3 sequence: CASSSPQGSHNSPLHF. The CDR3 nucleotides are TGTGCCAGCAGCAGCCCCCAGGGGAGCCATAATTCACCCCTCCACTTT.

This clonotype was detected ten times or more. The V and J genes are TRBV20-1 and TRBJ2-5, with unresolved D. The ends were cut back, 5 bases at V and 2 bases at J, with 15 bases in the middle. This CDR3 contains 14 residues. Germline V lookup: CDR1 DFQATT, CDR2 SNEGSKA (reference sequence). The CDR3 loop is CSAETPNTQETQYF. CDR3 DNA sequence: TGCAGTGCTGAGACTCCCAACACACAAGAGACCCAGTACTTC.

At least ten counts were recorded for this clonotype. The CDR3 here is CSARTRRDTYGYTF. The CDR3, as DNA: TGCAGTGCCCGTACCCGCCGGGACACCTATGGCTACACCTTC. The chain carries TRBV20-1 and TRBJ1-2; the D gene is possibly TRBD1 (6 bases). Trimming left V 6 bases short and J 4 bases short, with 18 bases between. Germline V gene sequence: CDR1 DFQATT, CDR2 SNEGSKA (reference sequence). The CDR3 is made up of 14 amino acids.

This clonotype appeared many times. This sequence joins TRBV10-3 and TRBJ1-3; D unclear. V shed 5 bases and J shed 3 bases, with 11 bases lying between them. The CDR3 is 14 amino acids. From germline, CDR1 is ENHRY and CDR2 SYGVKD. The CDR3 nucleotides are TGTGCCATCAGTTCGGGAGAGAGTGGAAACACCATATATTTT. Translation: CAISSGESGNTIYF.

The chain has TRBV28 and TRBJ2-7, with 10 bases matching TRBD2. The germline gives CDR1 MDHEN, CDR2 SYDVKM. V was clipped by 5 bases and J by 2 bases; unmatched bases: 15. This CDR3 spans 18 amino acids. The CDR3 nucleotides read TGTGCCAGCAGTACCCACCGAATTACTAGCGGGACAACCTACGAGCAGTACTTC. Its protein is CASSTHRITSGTTYEQYF.

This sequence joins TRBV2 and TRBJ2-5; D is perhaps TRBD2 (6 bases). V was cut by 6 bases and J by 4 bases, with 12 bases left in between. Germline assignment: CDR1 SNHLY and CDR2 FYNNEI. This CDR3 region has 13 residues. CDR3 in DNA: TGTGCCAGCAGGGAGGGGAGATTAGAGACCCAGTACTTC. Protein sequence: CASREGRLETQYF. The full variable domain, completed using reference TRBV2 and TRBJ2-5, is EPEVTQTPSHQVTQMGQEVILRCVPISNHLYFYWYRQILGQKVEFLVSFYNNEISEKSEIFDDQFSVERPDGSNFTLKIRSTKLEDSAMYFCASREGRLETQYFGPGTRLLVL.

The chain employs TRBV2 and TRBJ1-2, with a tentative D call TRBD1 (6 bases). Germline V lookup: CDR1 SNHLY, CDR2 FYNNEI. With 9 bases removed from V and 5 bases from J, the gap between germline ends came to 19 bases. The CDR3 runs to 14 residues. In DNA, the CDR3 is TGTGCCAGTCAAAATGGGGGGCGCAGGTATGGCTACACCTTC. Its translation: CASQNGGRRYGYTF.

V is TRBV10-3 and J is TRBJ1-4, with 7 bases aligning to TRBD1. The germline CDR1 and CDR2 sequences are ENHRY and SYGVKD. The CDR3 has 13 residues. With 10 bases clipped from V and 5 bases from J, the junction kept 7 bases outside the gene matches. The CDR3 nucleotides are TGTGCCAGCAGGACAGGTTACAATGAAAAACTGTTTTTT. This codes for CASRTGYNEKLFF.

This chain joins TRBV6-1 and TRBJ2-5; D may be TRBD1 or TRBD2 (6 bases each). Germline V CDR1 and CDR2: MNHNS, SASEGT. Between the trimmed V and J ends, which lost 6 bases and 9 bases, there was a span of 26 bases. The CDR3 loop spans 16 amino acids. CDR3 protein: CASSALEGGTREAQYF. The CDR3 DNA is TGTGCCAGCAGCGCCTTGGAGGGCGGGACAAGAGAAGCCCAGTACTTC.

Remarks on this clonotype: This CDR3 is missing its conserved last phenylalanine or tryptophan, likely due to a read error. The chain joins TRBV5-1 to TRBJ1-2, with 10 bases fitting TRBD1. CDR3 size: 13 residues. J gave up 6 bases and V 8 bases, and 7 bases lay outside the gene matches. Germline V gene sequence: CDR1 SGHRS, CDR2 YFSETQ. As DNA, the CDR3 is TGCGCCAGTAGTGGACAGGGGGTGAATGGCTACACCCTC. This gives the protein CASSGQGVNGYTL.

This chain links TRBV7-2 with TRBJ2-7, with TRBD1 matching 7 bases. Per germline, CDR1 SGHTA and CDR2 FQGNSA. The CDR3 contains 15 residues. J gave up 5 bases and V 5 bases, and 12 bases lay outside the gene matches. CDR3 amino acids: CASSIGQAPMNEQYF. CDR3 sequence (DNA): TGTGCCAGCAGCATAGGACAGGCGCCGATGAACGAGCAGTACTTC.